This T cell receptor beta chain was identified in a study of shared clonotypes between healthy human individuals. Using immunoSEQ multiplex PCR, the repertoire was profiled, and TCRdb retains in-frame clones only, with some absent. The sample consists of around 2.5 million clones, roughly 93% of them appearing once. CDR1 and CDR2 from the germline V gene are ENHRY and SYGVKD. V lost 4 bases and J lost 0; bases outside the gene matches: 8. The CDR3 loop spans 16 amino acids. The V and J genes are TRBV10-3 and TRBJ1-1, with 7 bases aligning to TRBD1. The origin of this receptor is a man aged 18 to 30 in good health. Some clones in this sample may be carry-over from other donors' samples. The material sequenced was naive CD4+ T cells from PBMCs. The subset was: CD45RA+ positively selected. The CDR3, as DNA: TGTGCCATCAGTGCCGATAACAGGGGAATGAACACTGAAGCTTTCTTT. It is translated as CAISADNRGMNTEAFF.